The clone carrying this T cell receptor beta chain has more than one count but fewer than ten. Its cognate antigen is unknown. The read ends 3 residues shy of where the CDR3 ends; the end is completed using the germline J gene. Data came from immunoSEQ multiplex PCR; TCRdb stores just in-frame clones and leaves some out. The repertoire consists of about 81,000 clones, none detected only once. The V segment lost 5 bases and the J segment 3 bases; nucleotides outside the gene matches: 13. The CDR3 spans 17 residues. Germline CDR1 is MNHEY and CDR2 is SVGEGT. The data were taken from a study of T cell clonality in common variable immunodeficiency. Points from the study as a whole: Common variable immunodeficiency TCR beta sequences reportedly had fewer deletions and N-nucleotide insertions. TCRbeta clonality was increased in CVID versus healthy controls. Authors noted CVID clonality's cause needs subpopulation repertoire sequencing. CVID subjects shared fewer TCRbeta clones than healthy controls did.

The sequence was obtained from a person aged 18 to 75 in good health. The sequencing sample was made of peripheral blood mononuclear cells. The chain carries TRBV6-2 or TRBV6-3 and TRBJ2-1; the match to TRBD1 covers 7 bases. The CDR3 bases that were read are TGTGCCAGCAGTCAAATGGGACAGCTTGCGTTCTACAATGAG. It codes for CASSQMGQLAFYNE. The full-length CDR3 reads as CASSQMGQLAFYNEQFF.